This T cell receptor beta chain appears in the sequencing data of a study of T cell repertoires in cytomegalovirus infection. Whole-study context: CMV infection plus the matching HLA type was flagged by public TCR beta signatures.

Looked up from germline, CDR1 is SGHVS and CDR2 is FNYEAQ. The CDR3 is made up of 15 amino acids. J lost 4 bases, V lost 5 bases, and 4 bases had no gene match. This clonotype was counted ten times or more. Its specificity is unknown. Findings and caveats of the study: Summed public TCR beta family frequency identified CMV carriers bearing the relevant HLA. HLA-C-restricted CMV-specific TCR beta clonotypes were dominant in the ex vivo response.

A single record per CDR3 protein comes from TCRdb applying MiXCR to the reads. The table has 150,000 to 200,000 distinct CDR3 sequences, approximately 14% seen once. This TCR derives from a human donor in good health (CMV status not recorded). Some clones in this sample may be carry-over from other donors' samples. The rearrangement joins TRBV7-6 to TRBJ2-6; 8 nucleotides line up with TRBD1. Sequenced: PBMCs. The CDR3 region has the DNA TGTGCCAGCAGCCCACAGGGGGGAGGGGCCAACGTCCTGACTTTC. Its translation: CASSPQGGGANVLTF.